These 8 T cell receptor beta chains share one sample of origin, sequenced in a study of blood T cell repertoires in COVID-19. Assay: immunoSEQ multiplex PCR; the TCRdb copy retains only in-frame clones and omits some. The sample lists around 310,000 clones; under 90% were seen once. Input material: PBMCs or T cells enriched from blood (not recorded which). The receptors come from a woman in her twenties or thirties who had recovered from COVID-19.

This clone was observed a handful of times. This chain joins TRBV4-1 and TRBJ1-1, with D tentatively TRBD1 (6 bases). Germline CDR1 and CDR2: MGHRA and YSYEKL. Trimming removed 3 bases at V and 4 bases at J, with 9 bases between. The CDR3 sequence is 13 residues long. DNA of the CDR3: TGCGCCAGCAGCCATCAGGGGTCCACTGAAGCTTTCTTT. This gives the protein CASSHQGSTEAFF.

This clone was observed a handful of times. The CDR3 reads CATSDSVGAYGYTF. DNA for the CDR3: TGTGCCACCAGTGATTCCGTGGGGGCGTATGGCTACACCTTC. This rearrangement joins TRBV24-1 to TRBJ1-2; a possible D gene is TRBD1 (6 bases). CDR3 length: 14 residues. Deletions cut 2 bases from V and 5 bases from J, with 11 bases between. Germline CDR1 is KGHDR and CDR2 is SFDVKD.

This clone was recorded only once. V usage is TRBV3-1 (or the pseudogene TRBV3-2) and J usage is TRBJ2-2, with a tentative D call TRBD1 (5 bases). Germline V gives CDR1 LGHDT, CDR2 YNNKEL (reference sequence). Trimming removed 3 bases from V and 2 bases from J, with 7 bases in between. This CDR3 comprises 14 residues. CDR3 sequence (DNA): TGTGCCAGCAGCCAGGACATTAACACCGGGGAGCTGTTTTTT. This gives the protein CASSQDINTGELFF.

V gene TRBV7-9 combines with J gene TRBJ2-1; 10 bases agree with TRBD2. Germline CDR1 and CDR2: SEHNR and FQNEAQ (reference sequence). The CDR3 spans 16 residues. V gave up 5 bases and J gave up 5 bases; unmatched junction bases: 9. CDR3 nucleotides: TGTGCCAGCAGCACACCTCTAGCGGGAGCTAACAATGAGCAGTTCTTC. Translating gives CASSTPLAGANNEQFF.

Only one count was recorded for this clone. This sequence joins TRBV20-1 and TRBJ1-3; D remains ambiguous. V was trimmed by 3 bases and J by 0 bases, leaving 9 bases between them. CDR3 length equals 14 residues. The germline V gene encodes CDR1 DFQATT and CDR2 SNEGSKA (reference sequence). The CDR3 protein is CSASSRTSGNTIYF. For the CDR3, the DNA is TGCAGTGCTAGTAGCCGCACCTCTGGAAACACCATATATTTT.

This sequence joins TRBV28 and TRBJ2-5; 8 nucleotides agree with TRBD1. From germline, CDR1 is MDHEN and CDR2 SYDVKM. The CDR3 is made up of 17 amino acids. The junction had 13 bases not matched to a gene; V was cut back by 5 bases and J by 2 bases. The CDR3 loop is CASSPWNRGRTQETQYF. CDR3 coding DNA: TGTGCCAGCAGTCCCTGGAACAGGGGGAGAACACAAGAGACCCAGTACTTC. The full variable domain, completed using reference TRBV28 and TRBJ2-5, is DVKVTQSSRYLVKRTGEKVFLECVQDMDHENMFWYRQDPGLGLRLIYFSYDVKMKEKGDIPEGYSVSREKKERFSLILESASTNQTSMYLCASSPWNRGRTQETQYFGPGTRLLVL.

This clone showed up just once. The chain recombines TRBV19 with TRBJ2-1; the D is unclear. Germline CDR1 reads LNHDA; CDR2 reads SQIVND (reference sequence). There are 12 residues in the CDR3. Trimming took off 6 bases at V and 2 bases at J, with 5 bases between the two ends. CDR3: CASSSTYNEQFF. The CDR3 region has the DNA TGTGCCAGTAGCAGTACCTACAATGAGCAGTTCTTC. The full variable domain, its missing parts supplied by reference TRBV19 and TRBJ2-1, is DGGITQSPKYLFRKEGQNVTLSCEQNLNHDAMYWYRQDPGQGLRLIYYSQIVNDFQKGDIAEGYSVSREKKESFPLTVTSAQKNPTAFYLCASSSTYNEQFFGPGTRLTVL.

The J gene is TRBJ1-2, the V gene TRBV5-1; 8 bases map to TRBD1. The CDR3 sequence is 15 residues long. The V segment lost 0 bases and the J segment 8 bases; nucleotides outside the gene matches: 9. Germline CDR1 is SGHRS and CDR2 is YFSETQ. CDR3 sequence: CASSLGATGEGGYTF. In DNA, the CDR3 is TGCGCCAGCAGCTTGGGTGCGACAGGGGAAGGAGGCTACACCTTC. The full variable domain, in which reference TRBV5-1 and TRBJ1-2 provide the parts outside the CDR3, is KAGVTQTPRYLIKTRGQQVTLSCSPISGHRSVSWYQQTPGQGLQFLFEYFSETQRNKGNFPGRFSGRQFSNSRSEMNVSTLELGDSALYLCASSLGATGEGGYTFGSGTRLTVV.